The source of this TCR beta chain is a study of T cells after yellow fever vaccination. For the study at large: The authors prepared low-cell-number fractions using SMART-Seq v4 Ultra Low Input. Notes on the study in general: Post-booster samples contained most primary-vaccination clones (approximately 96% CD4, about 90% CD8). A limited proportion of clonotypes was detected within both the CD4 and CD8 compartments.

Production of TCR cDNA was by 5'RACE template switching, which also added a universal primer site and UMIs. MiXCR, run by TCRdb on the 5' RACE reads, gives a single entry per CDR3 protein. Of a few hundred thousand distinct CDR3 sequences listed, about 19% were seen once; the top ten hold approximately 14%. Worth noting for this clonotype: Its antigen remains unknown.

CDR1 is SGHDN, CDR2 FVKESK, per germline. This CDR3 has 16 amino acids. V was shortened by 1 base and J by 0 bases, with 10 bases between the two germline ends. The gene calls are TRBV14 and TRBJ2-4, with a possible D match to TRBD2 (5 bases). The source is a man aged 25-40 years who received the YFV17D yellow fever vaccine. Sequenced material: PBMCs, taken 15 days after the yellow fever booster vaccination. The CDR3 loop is CASSQGTGKAKNIQYF. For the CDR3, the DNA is TGTGCCAGCAGCCAAGGTACGGGGAAAGCCAAAAACATTCAGTACTTC.